A selection of T cell receptor beta chains follows, all from one sample in a study of T cells in Graves' hyperthyroidism and ophthalmopathy. TCRdb reanalysed the multiplex PCR reads using MiXCR and keeps one entry per CDR3 protein. The sample has under 350,000 distinct CDR3 sequences, 15% to 20% seen once. Sequencing was performed on blood. The receptor set was obtained from a woman between 45 and 65 years old with Graves' hyperthyroidism. Both conserved end residues are part of each CDR3. D genes are given only for firm matches. The size field is filled for only some rows; it gives once, few, many or a size class.

j_gene: TRBJ2-5
d_gene: .
v_gene: TRBV30
abundance: few
CDR3aa: CACKGGQDETQYF
CDR3nt: TGTGCCTGCAAGGGGGGGCAGGATGAGACCCAGTACTTC

j_gene: TRBJ2-3
d_gene: TRBD1
v_gene: TRBV19
abundance: .
CDR3aa: CASSRDSATRDTQYF
CDR3nt: TGTGCCAGTAGCCGGGACAGCGCGACTCGAGATACGCAGTATTTT

j_gene: TRBJ2-7
d_gene: .
v_gene: TRBV7-9
abundance: .
CDR3aa: CASSPSGLDEQYF
CDR3nt: TGTGCCAGCAGCCCCTCTGGTTTAGACGAGCAGTACTTC

j_gene: TRBJ1-3
d_gene: .
v_gene: TRBV18
abundance: many
CDR3aa: CASSPPNSGNTIYF
CDR3nt: TGTGCCAGCTCACCCCCCAACTCTGGAAACACCATATATTTT

j_gene: TRBJ2-1
d_gene: .
v_gene: TRBV20-1
abundance: once
CDR3aa: CSAIGDSDYNEQFF
CDR3nt: TGCAGTGCCATAGGGGACTCAGATTACAATGAGCAGTTCTTC

j_gene: TRBJ1-3
d_gene: .
v_gene: TRBV5-6
abundance: .
CDR3aa: CASSSTMGRSSGNTIYF
CDR3nt: TGTGCCAGCAGCTCTACGATGGGCCGGAGCTCTGGAAACACCATATATTTT

j_gene: TRBJ1-5
d_gene: .
v_gene: TRBV19
abundance: .
CDR3aa: CASSRQVSNQPQHF
CDR3nt: TGTGCCAGTAGTAGGCAGGTTAGCAATCAGCCCCAGCATTTT

j_gene: TRBJ2-3
d_gene: .
v_gene: TRBV5-1
abundance: many
CDR3aa: CASAVGSTDTQYF
CDR3nt: TGCGCCAGCGCCGTAGGGAGCACAGATACGCAGTATTTT

j_gene: TRBJ2-5
d_gene: TRBD2
v_gene: TRBV5-1
abundance: few
CDR3aa: CASSLRAGLAGERETQYF
CDR3nt: TGCGCCAGCAGCCTGCGGGCCGGACTAGCGGGAGAACGCGAGACCCAGTACTTC

j_gene: TRBJ2-3
d_gene: .
v_gene: TRBV6-5
abundance: .
CDR3aa: CASSYFRQSTDTQYF
CDR3nt: TGTGCCAGCAGTTACTTTCGACAATCCACAGATACGCAGTATTTT

j_gene: TRBJ1-1
d_gene: TRBD1
v_gene: TRBV4-1
abundance: .
CDR3aa: CASSHDRAEAFF
CDR3nt: TGCGCCAGCAGCCACGACAGGGCTGAAGCTTTCTTT

j_gene: TRBJ1-6
d_gene: TRBD1
v_gene: TRBV9
abundance: .
CDR3aa: CASSGDRDNSPLHF
CDR3nt: TGTGCCAGCAGTGGGGACAGGGATAATTCACCCCTCCACTTT

j_gene: TRBJ2-3
d_gene: .
v_gene: TRBV6-5
abundance: .
CDR3aa: CASSYSGRDDTQYF
CDR3nt: TGTGCCAGCAGTTACTCGGGACGGGACGATACGCAGTATTTT

j_gene: TRBJ1-2
d_gene: TRBD1
v_gene: TRBV25-1
abundance: .
CDR3aa: CASSPLRDRAGDGYTF
CDR3nt: TGTGCCAGCAGCCCCCTCCGGGACAGGGCAGGTGATGGCTACACCTTC

j_gene: TRBJ2-7
d_gene: .
v_gene: TRBV2
abundance: many
CDR3aa: CASSQRLAYEQYF
CDR3nt: TGTGCCAGCAGTCAAAGACTAGCCTACGAGCAGTACTTC

j_gene: TRBJ2-6
d_gene: .
v_gene: TRBV5-1
abundance: few
CDR3aa: CASSSSSGANVLTF
CDR3nt: TGCGCCAGCAGCTCCTCCTCGGGGGCCAACGTCCTGACTTTC

j_gene: TRBJ2-3
d_gene: .
v_gene: TRBV2
abundance: .
CDR3aa: CASSEAFTDQGTDTQYF
CDR3nt: TGTGCCAGCAGTGAAGCGTTCACGGACCAGGGCACAGATACGCAGTATTTT

j_gene: TRBJ1-4
d_gene: TRBD1
v_gene: TRBV9
abundance: few
CDR3aa: CASSPPATGANEKLFF
CDR3nt: TGTGCCAGCAGCCCCCCGGCGACAGGGGCTAATGAAAAACTGTTTTTT

j_gene: TRBJ2-7
d_gene: .
v_gene: TRBV5-8
abundance: many
CDR3aa: CASSQDLTYEQYF
CDR3nt: TGTGCCAGCAGCCAGGACTTGACCTACGAGCAGTACTTC

j_gene: TRBJ2-5
d_gene: TRBD1
v_gene: TRBV6-1
abundance: many
CDR3aa: CASSDEIPPTGRETQYF
CDR3nt: TGTGCCAGCAGCGACGAAATACCCCCGACAGGGCGAGAGACCCAGTACTTC

j_gene: TRBJ2-1
d_gene: .
v_gene: TRBV30
abundance: many
CDR3aa: CAWSVQTEGEQFF
CDR3nt: TGTGCCTGGAGTGTACAGACGGAGGGTGAGCAGTTCTTC

j_gene: TRBJ2-2
d_gene: .
v_gene: TRBV27
abundance: few
CDR3aa: CASSFAGQTNTGELFF
CDR3nt: TGTGCCAGCAGTTTTGCTGGACAAACAAACACCGGGGAGCTGTTTTTT

j_gene: TRBJ1-1
d_gene: .
v_gene: TRBV2
abundance: many
CDR3aa: CAIHRGEAFF
CDR3nt: TGTGCCATCCATAGGGGTGAAGCTTTCTTT

j_gene: TRBJ1-1
d_gene: .
v_gene: TRBV9
abundance: few
CDR3aa: CASSVGVQGLNTEAFF
CDR3nt: TGTGCCAGCAGCGTGGGAGTGCAGGGCCTAAACACTGAAGCTTTCTTT

j_gene: TRBJ1-2
d_gene: TRBD1
v_gene: TRBV30
abundance: many
CDR3aa: CAGGQGILAGGYTF
CDR3nt: TGTGCCGGGGGACAGGGGATTCTGGCAGGTGGCTACACCTTC

j_gene: TRBJ2-7
d_gene: .
v_gene: TRBV19
abundance: .
CDR3aa: CASSTALGNEQYF
CDR3nt: TGTGCCAGTAGTACCGCTCTGGGGAACGAGCAGTACTTC

j_gene: TRBJ2-7
d_gene: TRBD2
v_gene: TRBV28
abundance: many
CDR3aa: CASRPTGTSGRAYEQYF
CDR3nt: TGTGCCAGCAGGCCGACCGGGACTAGCGGGAGGGCTTACGAGCAGTACTTC

j_gene: TRBJ2-7
d_gene: TRBD1
v_gene: TRBV27
abundance: few
CDR3aa: CASSGSRTGEVGEQYF
CDR3nt: TGTGCCAGCAGTGGATCCCGGACAGGGGAGGTTGGCGAGCAGTACTTC

j_gene: TRBJ2-7
d_gene: .
v_gene: TRBV3-1
abundance: .
CDR3aa: CASSQGHGYEQYF
CDR3nt: TGTGCCAGCAGCCAAGGCCACGGCTACGAGCAGTACTTC

j_gene: TRBJ2-5
d_gene: TRBD2
v_gene: TRBV2
abundance: many
CDR3aa: CASSDYPSGSQETQYF
CDR3nt: TGTGCCAGCAGTGATTATCCTAGCGGGAGCCAAGAGACCCAGTACTTC

j_gene: TRBJ2-1
d_gene: .
v_gene: TRBV27
abundance: .
CDR3aa: CASSLGVHEQFF
CDR3nt: TGTGCCAGCAGTTTGGGAGTACATGAGCAGTTCTTC

j_gene: TRBJ1-1
d_gene: .
v_gene: TRBV19
abundance: .
CDR3aa: CASSPQRDTEAFF
CDR3nt: TGTGCCAGTAGTCCCCAGAGGGACACTGAAGCTTTCTTT

j_gene: TRBJ2-3
d_gene: TRBD2
v_gene: TRBV28
abundance: once
CDR3aa: CASSPIPSGARTDTQYF
CDR3nt: TGTGCCAGCAGTCCCATACCAAGCGGGGCCCGCACAGATACGCAGTATTTT

j_gene: TRBJ1-4
d_gene: TRBD1
v_gene: TRBV19
abundance: .
CDR3aa: CASSTGTANEKLFF
CDR3nt: TGTGCCAGTAGTACCGGGACAGCGAATGAAAAACTGTTTTTT

j_gene: TRBJ1-6
d_gene: .
v_gene: TRBV30
abundance: few
CDR3aa: CAWSFWTDNSPLHF
CDR3nt: TGTGCCTGGAGTTTTTGGACAGATAATTCACCCCTCCACTTT

j_gene: TRBJ1-1
d_gene: .
v_gene: TRBV7-8
abundance: many
CDR3aa: CASSLAWVAEAFF
CDR3nt: TGTGCCAGCAGCTTAGCCTGGGTTGCTGAAGCTTTCTTT

j_gene: TRBJ2-7
d_gene: TRBD2
v_gene: TRBV20-1
abundance: many
CDR3aa: CSARAEAGDPYEQYF
CDR3nt: TGCAGTGCTAGAGCTGAAGCGGGAGACCCCTACGAGCAGTACTTC

j_gene: TRBJ2-3
d_gene: .
v_gene: TRBV7-9
abundance: .
CDR3aa: CASSLVDFGPDTQYF
CDR3nt: TGTGCCAGCAGCCTCGTTGACTTTGGTCCAGATACGCAGTATTTT

j_gene: TRBJ1-5
d_gene: .
v_gene: TRBV4-1
abundance: .
CDR3aa: CASSREDRTPQHF
CDR3nt: TGCGCCAGCAGCCGGGAGGATCGTACGCCCCAGCATTTT

j_gene: TRBJ1-5
d_gene: .
v_gene: TRBV10-3
abundance: few
CDR3aa: CAISPGLEEQPQHF
CDR3nt: TGTGCCATCAGTCCCGGACTCGAGGAACAGCCCCAGCATTTT